This T cell receptor (beta chain) appears in the sequencing data of a study of cytomegalovirus exposure and HLA in healthy donors (dated by TCRdb to between 2016 and 2019). Study-level background: In an earlier analysis of some 550 of the donors, approximately 300 Gb of sequence data and some 100 million unique TCR beta sequences from 180 million or so T cells were reported. The study aimed to test whether signatures of past pathogen exposure could be identified by cataloging public T cell receptors. On average, around 230,000 unique TCR beta nucleotide sequences were sequenced per donor among 398 genotyped donors of the cohort, with around 19% of those sequences being non-productive. In a later genetic analysis, genome-wide SNP genotypes for about three fifths of the 666 donors were used, and that subset was treated as a discovery cohort. Of the roughly 400 genotyped donors, approximately 83% fell in the genetic ancestry cluster associated with self-reported Caucasian donors. The later analysis used no new phenotypic data to find candidate immune exposures, relying instead on TCR beta sequences and their occurrence across donors. To predict cytomegalovirus infection status, the study brought together high-throughput TCR immunosequencing, statistical association of individual TCRs with disease status, and machine learning. A separate validation cohort of about 110 different subjects was used in addition to the approximately 640-subject first cohort. About 300 gigabases of sequencing data and approximately 84 million unique TCR sequences were included in an early release covering 550 to 800 HLA-typed donors. In a later analysis, previously published TCR beta repertoires from 670 or so donors were re-analyzed and high-resolution HLA genotyping was added so that TCR occurrence patterns could be studied. The study used immunosequencing to profile the T cell repertoires of 666 subjects and linked those repertoires to cytomegalovirus serostatus. HLA typing included class I and class II loci at four-digit resolution. In an earlier analysis of a few hundred of the donors, high-throughput TCR beta sequencing was used to judge whether each TCR beta V gene segment behaved as functional or pseudogenic. About five DR-DQ haplotypes were handled as single units for association and clustering because linkage in the cohort was strong. Every discovery cohort repertoire had been produced on one sequencing platform. Typing coverage varied by locus: roughly 620-630 donors for A, B, C, DRB1 and DQB1; approximately 500 for DQA1; more than 600 for DPA1; more than 450 for DPB1. Donor age, sex, ethnicity and CMV serostatus were collected together with the repertoire data. Overall study outcomes, separate from this receptor: A later analysis associated roughly 17,000 TCR beta sequences with specific HLA alleles at a false discovery rate of 0.05. The classifier was reported to diagnose cytomegalovirus status with high specificity and sensitivity in both the original and validation cohorts. Three of the identified cytomegalovirus-associated TCR beta chains were confirmed in vitro to be specific for cytomegalovirus antigens. When HLA alleles, especially DR and DQ, strongly co-occurred, attributing TCR associations to individual alleles was difficult. The study listed 164 TCR beta chains as associated with cytomegalovirus. A later genetic analysis associated a missense DCLRE1C variant with V-gene and J-gene trimming of TCR beta chains, and an independent cohort replicated the association. A later genetic analysis reported fewer N-insertions in productive TCRs among donors in an Asian-associated ancestry cluster than the approximately 700-donor mean. While some public TCRs were present in many individuals, most TCR sequences turned up only very rarely across donors. Immune exposure information for the cohort was limited to CMV serostatus. Linkage disequilibrium might explain the correlated functional status among segregating V segments, but an unknown experimental factor could not be ruled out. The earlier analysis of about 600 of the donors excluded some 15 rarely observed V segments, including chromosome 9 orphons, because counts were too low. Several of the top co-occurrence clusters appeared to be linked to parvovirus B19, influenza, CMV and Epstein-Barr virus, according to a later analysis. A group of highly shared sequence variants was considered likely to be a technical artifact of the sequencing pipeline. In this cohort, only TCR beta chains were sequenced, and detectable features were limited by the absence of alpha or paired-chain data. A later analysis found that HLA-associated TCR beta chains were more clonally expanded and had lower generation probabilities than equally common non-associated chains. In a later analysis, most CMV-associated TCR beta chains were found to appear HLA-restricted, with HLA associations seemingly driven largely by CMV exposure. The authors suggested that the approach could potentially be generalized to other disease states and immunological phenotypes. Because some donors lacked HLA typing at each locus, the association tests relied only on the typed subset. In a later analysis, the rate of TCR association differed among HLA loci, with DRB1 alleles having the most associated TCRs and HLA-C alleles having the fewest. Because the 87-base-pair reads could not distinguish some IMGT-functional V segments, including TRBV6-2 and TRBV6-3, those segments were excluded. In an earlier analysis of around 500 of the donors, most TCR beta V segments appeared in productive rearrangements about 87% or about 30% of the time, broadly matching IMGT annotations. Roughly uniform sequencing depth across donors was assumed in presence/absence analyses, although this assumption may not hold. A further reported finding was that TCR beta sequences accurately predicted the HLA-A and HLA-B alleles for most subjects in the first cohort.

Trimming takes 0 bases from V and 0 bases from J, and the germline ends sit 10 bases apart. The CDR3, cysteine through phenylalanine, is 15 amino acids long. Only the CDR3 DNA is retained, 45 bases long and in frame from the first base. As encoded in the germline V gene (reference sequence), CDR1 is SGHKS while CDR2 is YYEKEE. The library was made by the immunoSEQ multiplex PCR assay. For the multiplex PCR, a mixture combining 60 forward primers for TCR Vbeta segments and 13 reverse primers for TCR Jbeta segments was used. Amplification of the CDR3 region of rearranged TCR beta genes was performed with a multiplex PCR assay on genomic DNA. Amplified TCR beta libraries were sequenced as 87-base-pair reads on the Illumina HiSeq System. As for the authors' bioinformatics: Across the 670 or so repertoires, a later analysis counted approximately 75 million unique TCR beta chains, roughly 11 million of which were shared by at least two donors. Raw reads were error-corrected and collapsed into unique sequences with a nearest-neighbor algorithm that merged closely related sequences to remove PCR and sequencing errors. Alignment of CDR3 sequences to IMGT reference sequences was used to assign V, D and J gene segments. For a sequence to be retained, a match of at least six nucleotides to both a V gene segment and a J gene segment was required. A rearrangement counted as productive if the CDR3 had no stop codons and remained in frame with V and J, and every other rearrangement counted as non-productive. Following IMGT convention, CDR3 was defined as the stretch from the second conserved V-encoded cysteine to the conserved J-encoded phenylalanine. The earlier analysis of roughly 590 of the donors excluded any sequence lacking an unambiguous match to a single V gene segment. In an earlier analysis of 500 to 750 of the donors, V segments were called functional above 56.7% productive rearrangements and were called segregating when the between-donor standard deviation exceeded 5%. A statistical classification framework was built to diagnose cytomegalovirus status from the catalog of TCR beta chain sequences. A later analysis assigned V and J genes by comparing TCR nucleotide sequences with IMGT/GENE-DB human TR gene sequences. Using the TCRdist pipeline, a later analysis assigned CDR3 sequences along with most-parsimonious VDJ recombination scenarios. In a later analysis, each TCR beta chain was defined by its CDR3 amino acid sequence together with its V-gene family, and reads without a unique V-gene family were excluded. To address suspected cross-contamination and a sequencing artifact, a later analysis removed 550 to 750 highly shared, low-generation-probability nucleotide sequences. A later analysis calculated a clonal expansion index for each public chain from normalized within-repertoire ranks of inferred template counts. A later analysis computed generation probabilities with a VDJ recombination model fitted to out-of-frame rearrangements, and checked the results against IGoR. Hypergeometric tests were used in a later analysis to score TCR-TCR, TCR-HLA and TCR-CMV co-occurrence, with a repertoire-size bias correction applied to the TCR pairs. A later analysis estimated false discovery rates by permuting HLA or CMV assignments 20 times. In a later analysis, co-occurring TCRs were grouped using DBSCAN, and TCRdist sequence similarity was added for clustering within HLA-allele-positive subsets. Repertoires with fewer than 30,000 or more than 120,000 public chains, plus five repertoires with anomalous nucleotide sharing, were excluded from co-occurrence clustering. Drawn from immuneACCESS, this table holds only the in-frame rearrangements with V and J called that TCRdb kept. Clones are partly lost; checked studies trace under half to an unresolved V gene and leave the rest unexplained. D and trimming come from the DNA, and the V and J calls and clone size come from that table. Recorded for this sample are about 130,000 clones; 80% of them occurred a single time. The top ten constitute roughly 9.6% of the sample.

The cohort consisted of 650 to 700 healthy bone marrow donors. At the time of sampling, all cohort members were nominally healthy, though unrecorded immune exposures were likely present. The donor was CMV seropositive and belonged to the group of around 300 seropositive cohort members. Every donor gave a peripheral blood sample, and the peripheral blood mononuclear cells from that sample were used for TCR beta sequencing. Genomic DNA was extracted from the blood cell samples with the Qiagen DNeasy Blood Extraction Kit. Worth noting for this clone: The clone's antigen remains unknown. Base qualities were left out, and no much larger clone turns up one base away.

The chain joins TRBV5-5 to TRBJ2-7; the D gene is perhaps TRBD1, from 5 matching bases. The TCR was taken from a young man in good health and CMV-seropositive. Sequenced sample: PBMCs. The CDR3 region: CASSLARVGSYEQYF. The DNA sequence is given as TGTGCCAGCAGCTTGGCCAGGGTAGGCTCCTACGAGCAGTACTTC.